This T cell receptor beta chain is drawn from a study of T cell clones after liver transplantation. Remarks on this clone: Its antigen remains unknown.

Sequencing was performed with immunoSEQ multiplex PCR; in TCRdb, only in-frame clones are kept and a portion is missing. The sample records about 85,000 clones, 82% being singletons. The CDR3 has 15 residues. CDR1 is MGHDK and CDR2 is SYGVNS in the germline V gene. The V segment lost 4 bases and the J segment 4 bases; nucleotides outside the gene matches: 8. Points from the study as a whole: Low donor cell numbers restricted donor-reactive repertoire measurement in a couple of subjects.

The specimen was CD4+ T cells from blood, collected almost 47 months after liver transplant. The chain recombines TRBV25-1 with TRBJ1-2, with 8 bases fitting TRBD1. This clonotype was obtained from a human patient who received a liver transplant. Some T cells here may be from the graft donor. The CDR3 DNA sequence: TGTGCCAGCAGTGTCTCCCAGGGGGCGAGCTATGGCTACACCTTC. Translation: CASSVSQGASYGYTF.